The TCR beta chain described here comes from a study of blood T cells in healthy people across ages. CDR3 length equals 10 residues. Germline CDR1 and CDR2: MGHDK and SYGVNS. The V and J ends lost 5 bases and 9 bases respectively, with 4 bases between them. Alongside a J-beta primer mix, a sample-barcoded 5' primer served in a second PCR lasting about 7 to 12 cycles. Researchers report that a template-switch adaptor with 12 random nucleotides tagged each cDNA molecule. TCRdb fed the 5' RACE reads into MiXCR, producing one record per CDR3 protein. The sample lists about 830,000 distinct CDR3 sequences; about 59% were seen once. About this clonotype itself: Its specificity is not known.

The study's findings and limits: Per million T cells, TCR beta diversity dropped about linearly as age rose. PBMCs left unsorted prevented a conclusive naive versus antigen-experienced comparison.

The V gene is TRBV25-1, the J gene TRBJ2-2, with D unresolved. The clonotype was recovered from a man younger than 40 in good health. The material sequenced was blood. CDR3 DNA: TGTGCCAGCAGTAAGAGGGAGCTGTTTTTT. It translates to CASSKRELFF.